One sample yielded the 27 T cell receptor beta chains listed below, sequenced in a study of Ad26.COV2.S vaccination and SARS-CoV-2 variants. Treatment noted: about 20 received Ad26.COV2.S at low or high dose, single or two shots; roughly five received placebo; per-sample allocation not given. The investigators took samples on day 63 after the first vaccine or placebo injection. TCRdb's table, derived via immunoSEQ multiplex PCR, lists solely in-frame clones and lacks some. The sample has around 270,000 clones, around 88% seen once. This specimen was peripheral blood, taken in a trial of Ad26.COV2.S vaccine versus placebo. The receptors come from a person between 18 and 59 years old who received the Ad26.COV2.S COVID-19 vaccine or a placebo.

This chain links TRBV21-1 with TRBJ1-6. TRBV21-1 is listed as a pseudogene. The CDR3 runs to 14 residues. The chain's CDR3 is CASSKVEGSSPLHF. In DNA form, the CDR3 reads TGTGCCAGCAGCAAAGTGGAGGGATCCTCACCCCTCCACTTT.

The chain couples TRBV29-1 to TRBJ1-5; the D is unclear. The CDR3 loop spans 13 amino acids. Germline V CDR1 and CDR2: SQVTM, ANQGSEA. V was shortened by 5 bases and J by 6 bases, with 14 bases between the two germline ends. The DNA of the CDR3 is TGCAGCGTTCGGGAGGGCGGGTTTCAGCCCCAGCATTTT. This gives the protein CSVREGGFQPQHF.

This clone was seen a single time. This sequence joins TRBV2 and TRBJ2-7; 11 nucleotides match TRBD2. Trimming removed 6 bases from V and 7 bases from J; junction bases left unmatched: 11. The V gene's germline CDR1 is SNHLY and CDR2 FYNNEI. This CDR3 spans 15 amino acids. CDR3 in amino acids: CASSLLPGTSGEQYV. The CDR3 nucleotides are TGTGCCAGCAGCCTCCTGCCAGGGACTAGCGGAGAGCAGTACGTC.

This rearrangement joins TRBV29-1 to TRBJ2-2; D gene ambiguous. The CDR3 has 14 amino acids. V gave up 3 bases and J gave up 0 bases, with 8 bases separating them. The germline gives CDR1 SQVTM, CDR2 ANQGSEA. The CDR3 coding sequence is TGCAGCGTTGAGTGGGTAACGAACACCGGGGAGCTGTTTTTT. It codes for CSVEWVTNTGELFF.

As concerns this clone: Other nucleotide sequences in the sample specify the same CDR3. The chain uses TRBV5-1 and TRBJ1-2; 9 bases fit TRBD1. Germline CDR1 is SGHRS and CDR2 is YFSETQ. CDR3 size: 14 residues. Trimming removed 4 bases from V and 2 bases from J; junction bases left unmatched: 3. The CDR3 sequence: CASSPGQGNYGYTF. Written as DNA, the CDR3 is TGCGCCAGCAGCCCGGGACAGGGAAACTATGGCTACACCTTC.

The rearrangement uses TRBV9 and TRBJ2-1; 7 nucleotides align to TRBD1. CDR1 and CDR2 (germline): SGDLS, YYNGEE. The junction had 10 bases not matched to a gene; V was cut back by 3 bases and J by 7 bases. CDR3 length: 15 amino acids. DNA of the CDR3: TGTGCCAGCAGCGCATCAGTGATACAGGGGAATGAGCAGTTCTTC. Its translation is CASSASVIQGNEQFF.

The J gene is TRBJ1-1, the V gene TRBV29-1; D might be TRBD1 (5 bases). CDR1 SQVTM and CDR2 ANQGSEA come from the germline V gene. Deletions cut 3 bases from V and 0 bases from J, with 8 bases between. This CDR3 is built from 13 residues. The CDR3 is CSVEGEMNTEAFF. The CDR3 nucleotides read TGCAGCGTTGAGGGGGAAATGAACACTGAAGCTTTCTTT.

The J gene is TRBJ1-4, the V gene TRBV19; no firm D call. In germline, CDR1 is LNHDA, CDR2 SQIVND (reference sequence). CDR3 length equals 14 residues. The V end lost 4 bases, the J end lost 4 bases, and 10 bases lay between the germline ends. CDR3 amino acids: CASSNYGLNEKLFF. In DNA, the CDR3 is TGTGCCAGTAGTAATTACGGCCTTAATGAAAAACTGTTTTTT. Supplemented by reference TRBV19 and TRBJ1-4, the full variable domain reads DGGITQSPKYLFRKEGQNVTLSCEQNLNHDAMYWYRQDPGQGLRLIYYSQIVNDFQKGDIAEGYSVSREKKESFPLTVTSAQKNPTAFYLCASSNYGLNEKLFFGSGTQLSVL.

The chain links TRBV3-1 (or the pseudogene TRBV3-2) to TRBJ2-5; D ambiguous. Trimming shortened V by 5 bases and J by 4 bases, and 5 bases separated the two germline ends. CDR3 length: 11 residues. Germline V gives CDR1 LGHDT, CDR2 YNNKEL (reference sequence). The CDR3 DNA is TGTGCCAGCAGCGTGGGAGAGACCCAGTACTTC. Its translation: CASSVGETQYF.

This clone has just one count. This sequence joins TRBV15 and TRBJ2-5; 10 nucleotides agree with TRBD2. The CDR3 contains 15 residues. Germline CDR1 and CDR2: LNHNV and YYDKDF (reference sequence). The junction had 5 bases not matched to a gene; V was cut back by 5 bases and J by 2 bases. CDR3 nucleotides: TGTGCCACCAGCCCTCGGACTAGCGGACAAGAGACCCAGTACTTC. Translated: CATSPRTSGQETQYF.

The gene calls are TRBV5-1 and TRBJ2-5; 7 bases fit TRBD1. Germline CDR1 is SGHRS and CDR2 is YFSETQ. The J segment lost 5 bases and the V segment lost 4 bases, leaving 8 bases of the junction unmatched. This CDR3 spans 14 amino acids. The CDR3 DNA reads as TGCGCCAGCAGCGCGATGACAGGGACGGAGACCCAGTACTTC. Protein: CASSAMTGTETQYF.

The chain joins TRBV6-5 to TRBJ1-3; D possibly corresponds to TRBD1 (5 bases). Germline V lookup: CDR1 MNHEY, CDR2 SVGAGI. The CDR3 totals 15 residues. The V end was cut by 5 bases, the J end by 3 bases, with 14 bases between. The CDR3: CASSPGTLHGNTIYF. Written as DNA, the CDR3 is TGTGCCAGCAGTCCCGGGACTCTCCATGGAAACACCATATATTTT.

The rearrangement joins TRBV4-3 to TRBJ2-2; 9 bases align to TRBD1. V shed 4 bases, J shed 6 bases, and the junction held 9 bases outside the gene matches. Germline V gives CDR1 LGHNA, CDR2 YSLEER. CDR3 size: 16 residues. The CDR3 sequence is CASSPTGGTWAGELFF. CDR3 in DNA: TGCGCCAGCAGCCCGACAGGGGGAACATGGGCCGGGGAGCTGTTTTTT.

The chain joins TRBV27 to TRBJ1-1; D might be TRBD1 (5 bases). With 2 bases removed from V and 5 bases from J, the gap between germline ends came to 9 bases. The germline V gene has CDR1 MNHEY and CDR2 SMNVEV (reference sequence). This CDR3 is 13 amino acids long. The CDR3 protein is CASSLGGRTEAFF. The CDR3 nucleotides are TGTGCCAGCAGTTTAGGGGGAAGGACTGAAGCTTTCTTT.

The chain recombines TRBV7-9 with TRBJ2-4; D not certain. CDR3 length: 16 amino acids. Trimming shortened V by 5 bases and J by 1 base, and 15 bases separated the two germline ends. Germline-derived CDR1 and CDR2 are SEHNR and FQNEAQ (reference sequence). The CDR3 reads CASSPYRSSAKNIQYF. CDR3 DNA: TGTGCCAGCAGCCCCTACCGGAGTAGCGCCAAAAACATTCAGTACTTC.

This clone came up once. This chain joins TRBV4-1 and TRBJ1-2; TRBD1 matches 7 bases. After removal of 4 bases from V and 4 bases from J, the junction contained 18 bases not matched to a gene. Germline values: CDR1 MGHRA, CDR2 YSYEKL. The CDR3 contains 18 residues. CDR3 loop: CASSPRQDQGDFGYGYTF. CDR3 sequence (DNA): TGCGCCAGCAGCCCCCGACAGGACCAGGGGGACTTTGGCTATGGCTACACCTTC.

The chain joins TRBV28 to TRBJ1-3; TRBD1 matches at 8 bases. The CDR3 is made up of 16 amino acids. In germline, CDR1 is MDHEN, CDR2 SYDVKM. J gave up 0 bases and V 5 bases, and 6 bases lay outside the gene matches. The DNA of the CDR3 is TGTGCCAGCAGTGCGGACAGGGTACTCTCTGGAAACACCATATATTTT. It encodes CASSADRVLSGNTIYF.

V and J are TRBV19 and TRBJ2-1; 12 nucleotides align to TRBD2. Germline values: CDR1 LNHDA, CDR2 SQIVND (reference sequence). The CDR3 consists of 17 residues. With 5 bases clipped from V and 3 bases from J, the junction kept 8 bases outside the gene matches. The CDR3 bases are TGTGCCAGTAGTCCGCAGAGGGGACTAGCGGGCTACAATGAGCAGTTCTTC. It translates to CASSPQRGLAGYNEQFF. The variable domain in full, with the rest retrieved from reference TRBV19 and TRBJ2-1, is DGGITQSPKYLFRKEGQNVTLSCEQNLNHDAMYWYRQDPGQGLRLIYYSQIVNDFQKGDIAEGYSVSREKKESFPLTVTSAQKNPTAFYLCASSPQRGLAGYNEQFFGPGTRLTVL.

This sequence joins TRBV7-3 and TRBJ2-4; the D is unclear. The V gene lost 2 bases and the J gene lost 7 bases, with 15 bases spanning the gap. The CDR3 is 15 residues long. CDR1 and CDR2 from the germline V gene are SGHTA and FQGTGA. For the CDR3, the DNA is TGTGCCAGCAGCTTATATCCTGGCGTCAGGAACATTCAGTACTTC. Residues: CASSLYPGVRNIQYF.

The chain uses TRBV9 and TRBJ1-3; D perhaps matches TRBD1 (5 bases). The V end was cut by 3 bases, the J end by 2 bases, with 21 bases between. CDR1 is SGDLS, CDR2 YYNGEE, per germline. The CDR3 sequence is 18 residues long. The CDR3 is CASSGRRLSRGPGNTIYF. The CDR3 coding sequence is TGTGCCAGCAGCGGACGTAGGTTATCTCGGGGACCTGGAAACACCATATATTTT.

This chain joins TRBV6-4 and TRBJ2-2, with 12 bases matching TRBD2. CDR3 size: 18 residues. V shed 8 bases, J shed 6 bases, and the junction held 16 bases outside the gene matches. Germline values: CDR1 MRHNA, CDR2 SNTAGT. The CDR3 region has the DNA TGTGCCAGCCCGACCCCGACTAGCGGGGGTTCGATCTCCGGGGAGCTGTTTTTT. This translates into CASPTPTSGGSISGELFF.

The chain joins TRBV7-3 to TRBJ2-5, with TRBD1 identical over 7 bases. CDR3 size: 12 residues. Trimming removed 4 bases from V and 4 bases from J; junction bases left unmatched: 0. Germline CDR1 and CDR2: SGHTA and FQGTGA. The CDR3 region is CASSSGGETQYF. CDR3 in DNA: TGTGCCAGCAGCTCAGGGGGAGAGACCCAGTACTTC.

The gene calls are TRBV4-1 and TRBJ2-5; TRBD1 matches at 7 bases. This CDR3 contains 15 residues. Germline V gene data show CDR1 as MGHRA and CDR2 as YSYEKL. V shed 4 bases and J 3 bases; nucleotides not matched to a gene: 8. The CDR3 bases are TGCGCCAGCAGCCTGATGGACAGGAATGAAGAGACCCAGTACTTC. Its translation: CASSLMDRNEETQYF.

This chain connects TRBV5-1 to TRBJ1-6, with unresolved D. The germline gives CDR1 SGHRS, CDR2 YFSETQ. Trimming stripped 0 bases from V and 3 bases from J, with 13 bases between. CDR3 length: 17 residues. CDR3 loop: CASSLETRGDYNSPLHF. The CDR3 DNA is TGCGCCAGCAGCTTGGAGACTCGTGGGGACTATAATTCACCCCTCCACTTT.

This clone was counted a single time. V is TRBV5-1 and J is TRBJ2-1; 11 nucleotides match TRBD2. Germline CDR1 and CDR2: SGHRS and YFSETQ. J gave up 6 bases and V 3 bases, and 17 bases lay outside the gene matches. The CDR3 length is 19 residues. CDR3 nucleotide sequence: TGCGCCAGCAGCTCAGCGCTCCGGACTACTAGCGGGGGTGGCAATGAGCAGTTCTTC. Translated, it gives CASSSALRTTSGGGNEQFF.

The V and J genes are TRBV7-9 and TRBJ2-3; TRBD2 matches 10 bases. Germline CDR1 reads SEHNR; CDR2 reads FQNEAQ (reference sequence). The J segment lost 2 bases and the V segment lost 6 bases, leaving 8 bases of the junction unmatched. The CDR3 length is 16 residues. CDR3 sequence: CASRDQGTSVTDTQYF. The CDR3 bases are TGTGCCAGCAGGGATCAAGGGACTAGCGTCACAGATACGCAGTATTTT.

This clone was counted between two and nine times. The chain has TRBV7-9 and TRBJ1-3; weak D call: TRBD1 (5 bases). Trimming cost V 5 bases and J 0 bases, with 14 bases left between them. CDR1 and CDR2 (germline): SEHNR, FQNEAQ (reference sequence). This CDR3 contains 16 residues. CDR3 protein: CASSQRTHRSGNTIYF. The CDR3 DNA reads TGTGCCAGCAGCCAAAGGACACACCGCTCTGGAAACACCATATATTTT.